The rows below give T cell receptor beta chains drawn from one sample of a study of metastatic and nonmetastatic thyroid tumors. MiXCR was used by TCRdb to re-call the PCR reads. The sample lists around 61,000 clones, 25% to 35% occurring once. Sequenced: blood. The receptors come from a female donor with papillary thyroid cancer or a benign thyroid nodule (not recorded which). Some clones in this sample may be carry-over from other donors' samples. CDR3s leave out the opening cysteine and the closing phenylalanine or tryptophan. The order of the fields is D gene, V gene, J gene, clone size, CDR3 protein. The D gene is left open where the match is weak. Only part of the rows carry a size: once, few, many, or a class if the clone is expanded.

.,TRBV6-1,TRBJ1-2,few,ASSEKSPYGYT
.,TRBV7-9,TRBJ2-6,many,ASSLQQPGANVLT
TRBD1,TRBV6-1,TRBJ1-1,few,ASFDRARNTEAF
.,TRBV6-1,TRBJ2-1,few,ASSERGPRFNEQF
.,TRBV7-2,TRBJ2-1,many,ASSSGQYNEQF
.,TRBV19,TRBJ2-1,.,ASRGYNEQF
TRBD1,TRBV6-1,TRBJ1-2,few,ASSGTGGALYGYT
.,TRBV7-9,TRBJ2-2,.,ASSSGGQFTGELF
TRBD2,TRBV19,TRBJ2-5,few,ASRTSGSWEETQY
.,TRBV11-1,TRBJ2-5,many,ASSQILRGQETQY
.,TRBV12-3/TRBV12-4,TRBJ1-6,few,ASSLGGSYNSPLH
.,TRBV6-1,TRBJ2-7,few,ASRIGVPYEQY
.,TRBV19,TRBJ2-1,.,ASSMGDGPYNEQF
TRBD2,TRBV7-7,TRBJ2-5,many,ASSLAGLAGGETQY
.,TRBV28,TRBJ1-3,.,ASSSTNRVLRRDTIY
TRBD1,TRBV20-1,TRBJ1-2,.,SARVGTGGGGYT
TRBD2,TRBV4-1,TRBJ2-5,.,ASSQDRTSGGFRRETQY
.,TRBV20-1,TRBJ2-7,few,SARDIGSYEQY
TRBD1,TRBV6-5,TRBJ2-3,.,ASSLGQGAGGTDTQY
.,TRBV5-1,TRBJ2-3,.,ASSLYPRTGTTDTQY
.,TRBV9,TRBJ2-3,.,ASNTPSSTDTQY
.,TRBV6-1,TRBJ1-2,few,ASSERPNYGYT
.,TRBV6-1,TRBJ1-2,few,ASGPGPNYGYT
.,TRBV30,TRBJ2-3,.,AWSRDSTDTQY
.,TRBV6-1,TRBJ1-1,medium-sized,ASRGGNTEAF
TRBD2,TRBV6-1,TRBJ2-1,.,ASSRSGGSYNEQF
TRBD2,TRBV11-3,.,.,ASSPTSGLDNEQF
TRBD1,TRBV6-1,TRBJ1-1,few,ASNRGQGVGNTEAF
.,TRBV28,TRBJ1-1,.,ASIYRTANTEAF
TRBD1,TRBV29-1,TRBJ1-5,.,SVVQGGNQPQH
.,TRBV5-1,TRBJ2-3,once,ASSSGSRTDTQY
.,TRBV6-1,TRBJ2-1,few,ASSSPTKDEQF
.,TRBV6-1,TRBJ1-1,few,ASSGVGLEAF
TRBD1,TRBV20-1,TRBJ2-7,.,SAEAQARRQGRR
.,TRBV6-4,TRBJ2-1,few,ASSDSEHNEQF
TRBD2,TRBV12-3/TRBV12-4,TRBJ2-1,medium-sized,ASSPTAGGREF
TRBD2,TRBV14,TRBJ2-2,.,ASSPIGGAGLNTGELF
TRBD1,TRBV11-3,TRBJ2-2,once,ASSGRGLNGELF
.,TRBV7-8,TRBJ1-5,.,ASSLGPSNQPQH
TRBD2,TRBV6-9,TRBJ2-3,few,AAGVEGDPSTDTQY
.,TRBV6-1,TRBJ2-7,few,ASNGYEQY
.,TRBV12-3/TRBV12-4,TRBJ2-1,medium-sized,ASSLLGGLNEQF
TRBD2,TRBV20-1,TRBJ2-7,few,SATHGVAGGVYEQY
.,TRBV27,TRBJ2-7,.,ASSLSSIAAPYEQY
TRBD2,TRBV3-1,TRBJ2-7,few,ASSPAGGSSYEQY